The 10 T cell receptor beta chains below were found in one sample sequenced in a study of neurological immune-mediated disorders. Each CDR3 protein gets one entry after TCRdb re-called the 5' RACE reads with MiXCR. The data show about 50,000 distinct CDR3 sequences, with 15% to 20% seen just once and roughly 4.5% held by the top ten. Sequencing was performed on PBMCs. These receptor sequences come from a man between 60 and 75 years old in good health.

At least ten counts were recorded for this clonotype. The chain joins TRBV12-3 or TRBV12-4 to TRBJ2-5; 7 bases map to TRBD1. This CDR3 has 14 residues. With 6 bases clipped from V and 1 base from J, the junction kept 5 bases outside the gene matches. The DNA of the CDR3 is TGTGCCAGCAGAGACGGGACAGCCCAAGAGACCCAGTACTTC. Protein: CASRDGTAQETQYF.

This sequence joins TRBV7-2 and TRBJ2-1; a possible D gene is TRBD2 (6 bases). Trimming removed 6 bases at V and 9 bases at J, with 18 bases between. The CDR3 runs to 14 residues. CDR1 is SGHTA and CDR2 is FQGNSA in the germline V gene. As DNA, the CDR3 is TGTGCCAGCAGGACAACTAGCACGGTGGGTGAGCAGTTCTTC. Translating it yields CASRTTSTVGEQFF.

At least ten counts were recorded for this clonotype. This CDR3 is CASSSLPLGQAPETQYF. DNA for the CDR3: TGTGCCAGCAGCTCTCTCCCCCTCGGACAGGCCCCCGAGACCCAGTACTTC. The chain recombines TRBV7-2 with TRBJ2-5; TRBD1 aligns across 7 bases. Unmatched junction bases numbered 16, after V lost 4 bases and J lost 5 bases. Germline CDR1 SGHTA, CDR2 FQGNSA. This CDR3 is built from 17 residues.

This clonotype was found many times. V and J are TRBV5-1 and TRBJ2-7; tentatively, D is TRBD1 (5 bases). This CDR3 region has 15 residues. The germline CDR1 and CDR2 sequences are SGHRS and YFSETQ. Trimming took off 4 bases at V and 2 bases at J, with 16 bases between the two ends. The CDR3 sequence is CASSPQGSSTYEQYF. CDR3 sequence (DNA): TGCGCCAGCAGCCCTCAGGGCTCGTCAACCTACGAGCAGTACTTC.

This clonotype has a count of ten or more. In DNA, the CDR3 is TGTGCCAGCAGTCCTCCCGGGGCCAGGGGGAACTATGGCTACACCTTC. Translating gives CASSPPGARGNYGYTF. This chain links TRBV28 with TRBJ1-2, with TRBD1 matching over 7 bases. The J segment lost 2 bases and the V segment lost 5 bases, leaving 11 bases of the junction unmatched. Germline V gene data show CDR1 as MDHEN and CDR2 as SYDVKM. The CDR3 is made up of 16 amino acids.

This clonotype was recorded at least ten times. The genes are TRBV5-1 and TRBJ1-4; TRBD1 might be the D (5 bases). Germline CDR1 reads SGHRS; CDR2 reads YFSETQ. The CDR3 length is 17 residues. V shed 4 bases and J shed 0 bases, with 16 bases lying between them. CDR3 coding DNA: TGCGCCAGCAGCAGGGGAGTTCTCTCTGCAACTAATGAAAAACTGTTTTTT. This codes for CASSRGVLSATNEKLFF.

This clonotype was detected many times. The DNA for the CDR3 is TGCAGTGCTGAACCCTTAGCGGGAGGAAACGAGCAGTACTTC. Translation: CSAEPLAGGNEQYF. This sequence joins TRBV20-1 and TRBJ2-7, with 10 bases identical to TRBD2. With 5 bases clipped from V and 5 bases from J, the junction kept 9 bases outside the gene matches. CDR3 size: 14 residues. Germline V gene lookup returns CDR1 DFQATT and CDR2 SNEGSKA (reference sequence).

This clonotype was counted ten times or more. The chain carries TRBV7-2 and TRBJ2-7, with TRBD2 matching over 12 bases. This CDR3 has 15 residues. Germline loops: CDR1 SGHTA, CDR2 FQGNSA. Trimming cost V 4 bases and J 6 bases; bases outside gene matches: 7. Here the CDR3 DNA reads TGTGCCAGCAGCTCCCCGGGACTAGCGGGTCGCGAGCAGTACTTC. This translates into CASSSPGLAGREQYF.

This clonotype was seen more than once but under ten times. This chain connects TRBV10-3 to TRBJ2-7; D may be TRBD2 (7 bases). This CDR3 has 14 residues. Trimming pared 6 bases from V and 3 bases from J, leaving 15 bases between. CDR1 ENHRY and CDR2 SYGVKD come from the germline V gene. The CDR3 loop reads CAIRSGAGDYEQYF. DNA for the CDR3: TGTGCCATCAGGTCGGGGGCGGGAGACTACGAGCAGTACTTC.

This clonotype showed up many times. The rearrangement uses TRBV20-1 and TRBJ1-1, with D maybe TRBD1 (6 bases). This CDR3 contains 14 residues. Trimming took 6 bases from V and 0 from J, leaving 14 bases between them. CDR1 DFQATT and CDR2 SNEGSKA come from the germline V gene (reference sequence). The CDR3 region is CSAQGQLMNTEAFF. The CDR3 nucleotides are TGCAGTGCGCAGGGACAACTCATGAACACTGAAGCTTTCTTT.